Each of the 25 T cell receptor beta chains below was sequenced from the same sample in a study of T-cell reconstitution after alpha-beta-depleted transplantation in children. During its preparation, the TCRbeta library received unique molecular identifiers. TCRdb called the PCR reads again in MiXCR, with one record for every CDR3 protein. The sample consists of roughly 400,000 distinct CDR3 sequences, approximately 42% of them appearing once. The sequences come from PBMCs, collected before TCRalphabeta/CD19-depleted stem cell transplant. The receptor set was obtained from a girl aged 2-10 years with aplastic anemia, due to receive a stem cell transplant.

Worth noting for this clonotype: The junction does not match germline at one end; this may be a read error. The chain couples TRBV7-4 to TRBJ1-4; tentatively, D is TRBD1 (5 bases). CDR3 size: 13 residues. Germline CDR1 reads SGHVT; CDR2 reads SQSDAQ. The CDR3 protein is CASSICRALATVF. CDR3 sequence (DNA): TGTGCCAGCAGCATCTGCAGGGCACTGGCGACTGTTTTT.

The CDR3 DNA follows: TGTGCCAGCAGCTTAGAGGGACTAGCGGGGCCCCTTAGCACAGATACGCAGTATTTT. It codes for CASSLEGLAGPLSTDTQYF. The gene calls are TRBV11-2 and TRBJ2-3; the match to TRBD2 covers 13 bases. After removal of 0 bases from V and 0 bases from J, the junction contained 6 bases not matched to a gene. The length of the CDR3 is 19 residues. CDR1 and CDR2 from the germline V gene are SGHAT and FQNNGV.

This clonotype was counted once. The chain uses TRBV12-3 or TRBV12-4 and TRBJ1-5; no reliable D call. This CDR3 is built from 14 residues. V was trimmed by 7 bases and J by 1 base, leaving 11 bases between them. The CDR3 DNA sequence: TGTGCCAGCACCTCCCGTGGCAGCAATCAGCCCCAGCATTTT. The encoded protein is CASTSRGSNQPQHF.

This clonotype was found many times. This sequence joins TRBV2 and TRBJ2-3; perhaps D is TRBD1 or TRBD2 (5 bases each). This CDR3 comprises 15 residues. The germline CDR1 and CDR2 sequences are SNHLY and FYNNEI. The V gene lost 5 bases and the J gene lost 2 bases, with 14 bases spanning the gap. The CDR3 loop is CASSPEGSVTDTQYF. CDR3 bases: TGTGCCAGCAGTCCAGAGGGGTCCGTCACAGATACGCAGTATTTT.

This clonotype was observed a handful of times. The chain couples TRBV11-1 to TRBJ2-5; the D is unclear. The V and J ends lost 5 bases and 7 bases respectively, with 11 bases between them. This CDR3 spans 12 amino acids. Germline lookup yields CDR1 SGHAT and CDR2 FQDESV (reference sequence). The CDR3 nucleotides read TGTGCCAGCAGCCAGGCGACGGGGACCCAGTACTTC. Amino acid sequence: CASSQATGTQYF.

J is TRBJ1-5 and V is TRBV3-1, with no clear D. Trimming stripped 2 bases from V and 0 bases from J, with 17 bases between. The CDR3 is made up of 18 amino acids. The germline gives CDR1 LGHDT, CDR2 YNNKEL (reference sequence). CDR3 region: CASSQTAESLYSNQPQHF. DNA for the CDR3: TGTGCCAGCAGCCAAACAGCCGAGAGCCTTTATAGCAATCAGCCCCAGCATTTT.

Only a few counts were recorded for this clonotype. The CDR3 sequence is CASSSPGGSTDTQYF. The CDR3 DNA sequence: TGTGCCAGCAGCTCCCCGGGGGGGAGCACAGATACGCAGTATTTT. The chain recombines TRBV6-2 or TRBV6-3 with TRBJ2-3, with 8 bases matching TRBD2. The V gene end was trimmed by 6 bases and the J gene end by 0 bases; junction bases not matched to a gene: 5. From germline, CDR1 is MNHEY and CDR2 SVGEGT. The CDR3 contains 15 residues.

This clonotype was detected a few times. The rearrangement joins TRBV20-1 to TRBJ2-7, with D possibly being TRBD1 (5 bases). This CDR3 spans 14 amino acids. V shed 0 bases and J shed 6 bases, with 15 bases lying between them. CDR1 and CDR2 from the germline V gene are DFQATT and SNEGSKA (reference sequence). CDR3 protein: CSARDAQGTGEQYF. The CDR3 bases are TGCAGTGCTAGAGACGCCCAGGGTACCGGCGAGCAGTACTTC.

Only one count was recorded for this clonotype. The chain uses TRBV5-1 and TRBJ2-3; TRBD1 aligns across 7 bases. From germline, CDR1 is SGHRS and CDR2 YFSETQ. This CDR3 comprises 14 residues. Unmatched junction bases numbered 7, after V lost 1 base and J lost 8 bases. CDR3 sequence: CASSLRYSGGTQYF. The CDR3 region has the DNA TGCGCCAGCAGCTTGCGTTATTCAGGGGGTACGCAGTATTTT.

J is TRBJ2-7 and V is TRBV18, with D perhaps TRBD1 or TRBD2 (5 bases each). V gave up 2 bases and J gave up 3 bases, with 8 bases separating them. This CDR3 contains 13 residues. The germline CDR1 and CDR2 sequences are KGHSH and LQKENI. CDR3 amino acids: CASSPEGYYEQYF. The CDR3 DNA reads TGTGCCAGCTCACCAGAGGGGTACTACGAGCAGTACTTC.

This sequence joins TRBV29-1 and TRBJ1-1; 7 bases fit TRBD1. This CDR3 region has 10 residues. Trimming took 7 bases from V and 8 from J; bases not matched to a gene: 4. Per the germline V gene, CDR1 is SQVTM and CDR2 is ANQGSEA. The CDR3 reads CSGDSLEAFF. CDR3 coding DNA: TGCAGCGGGGACAGCTTAGAAGCTTTCTTT.

This clonotype has a handful of counts. The chain employs TRBV20-1 and TRBJ1-1, with 10 positions matching TRBD1. V was clipped by 6 bases and J by 1 base; unmatched bases: 8. From germline, CDR1 is DFQATT and CDR2 SNEGSKA (reference sequence). CDR3 length: 15 residues. CDR3 DNA sequence: TGCAGTGCGAGTAACCGGGACAGGGGGAACACTGAAGCTTTCTTT. Amino acid sequence: CSASNRDRGNTEAFF.

Only a few counts were recorded for this clonotype. The V gene is TRBV5-1, the J gene TRBJ2-3; D gene ambiguous. There are 13 residues in the CDR3. Germline V gene data show CDR1 as SGHRS and CDR2 as YFSETQ. V was shortened by 4 bases and J by 9 bases, with 15 bases between the two germline ends. CDR3 DNA: TGCGCCAGCAGCGCACGTACGGGTTTGACGCAGTATTTT. Its protein is CASSARTGLTQYF. The whole variable domain, remainder taken from reference TRBV5-1 and TRBJ2-3, is KAGVTQTPRYLIKTRGQQVTLSCSPISGHRSVSWYQQTPGQGLQFLFEYFSETQRNKGNFPGRFSGRQFSNSRSEMNVSTLELGDSALYLCASSARTGLTQYFGPGTRLTVL.

The gene calls are TRBV28 and TRBJ1-4; D is possibly TRBD1 (5 bases). The CDR3 consists of 18 residues. CDR1 is MDHEN, CDR2 SYDVKM, per germline. Trimming removed 7 bases at V and 0 bases at J, with 21 bases between. In nucleotides, the CDR3 is TGTGCCAGCACCGAACCCGGGACGGCGGGGCCAACTAATGAAAAACTGTTTTTT. Protein: CASTEPGTAGPTNEKLFF. Combining the CDR3 with reference TRBV28 and TRBJ1-4 gives the whole variable domain DVKVTQSSRYLVKRTGEKVFLECVQDMDHENMFWYRQDPGLGLRLIYFSYDVKMKEKGDIPEGYSVSREKKERFSLILESASTNQTSMYLCASTEPGTAGPTNEKLFFGSGTQLSVL.

This CDR3 reads CASSQTRSSTDTQYF. The CDR3 nucleotides read TGTGCCAGCAGTCAGACCCGTTCTAGCACAGATACGCAGTATTTT. This rearrangement joins TRBV4-2 to TRBJ2-3; D is unresolved. Trimming pared 6 bases from V and 0 bases from J, leaving 13 bases between. The CDR3 is 15 residues long. The germline gives CDR1 LGHNA, CDR2 YNFKEQ.

The chain links TRBV11-2 to TRBJ2-3; 7 nucleotides agree with TRBD2. The ends lost 2 bases at V and 7 bases at J; junction bases unmatched: 12. The CDR3 contains 16 residues. The germline V gene has CDR1 SGHAT and CDR2 FQNNGV. CDR3 sequence reads: CASSLIAGEKRYTQYF. CDR3 DNA sequence: TGTGCCAGCAGCTTAATCGCGGGGGAGAAAAGGTATACGCAGTATTTT.

This clonotype was seen at least ten times. The genes are TRBV20-1 and TRBJ2-3, with D uncertain. CDR3 length: 12 residues. V gave up 7 bases and J gave up 2 bases, with 10 bases separating them. The V gene's germline CDR1 is DFQATT and CDR2 SNEGSKA (reference sequence). CDR3 DNA: TGCAGTGGTTCCCCAACCACAGATACGCAGTATTTT. Translated: CSGSPTTDTQYF.

In its sample, this clonotype was seen once. The chain carries TRBV29-1 and TRBJ2-7; TRBD1 agrees at 8 bases. Germline loops: CDR1 SQVTM, CDR2 ANQGSEA. With V trimmed by 0 bases and J by 3 bases, 4 bases remained unmatched. CDR3 length: 14 amino acids. CDR3 DNA sequence: TGCAGCGTTGAAGAGCCGGGACAGGTCTACGAGCAGTACTTC. Its protein product is CSVEEPGQVYEQYF.

This clonotype was found many times. V usage is TRBV10-3 and J usage is TRBJ2-5; a weak D match, TRBD1 (5 bases). The CDR3 length is 12 residues. V was trimmed by 4 bases and J by 5 bases, leaving 8 bases between them. Germline CDR1 ENHRY, CDR2 SYGVKD. CDR3 region: CAISAGYETQYF. CDR3 nucleotide sequence: TGTGCCATCAGTGCAGGGTATGAGACCCAGTACTTC.

This clonotype was seen repeatedly, ten times or more. This chain uses TRBV28 with TRBJ2-7; unclear D gene. Germline V gene data show CDR1 as MDHEN and CDR2 as SYDVKM. This CDR3 is 14 amino acids long. V dropped 6 bases and J dropped 2 bases, with 14 bases sitting between them. The CDR3 DNA is TGTGCCAGCAGGTTGCAGGACGTAACCTACGAGCAGTACTTC. It is translated as CASRLQDVTYEQYF. Based on the CDR3 plus reference TRBV28 and TRBJ2-7, the full variable domain is DVKVTQSSRYLVKRTGEKVFLECVQDMDHENMFWYRQDPGLGLRLIYFSYDVKMKEKGDIPEGYSVSREKKERFSLILESASTNQTSMYLCASRLQDVTYEQYFGPGTRLTVT.

This chain joins TRBV27 and TRBJ2-7, with 7 bases fitting TRBD2. V shed 4 bases, J shed 4 bases, and the junction held 10 bases outside the gene matches. The V gene's germline CDR1 is MNHEY and CDR2 SMNVEV (reference sequence). The CDR3 runs 15 residues. The CDR3 here is CASSYKGAGSYEQYF. The CDR3 DNA sequence: TGTGCCAGCAGTTACAAAGGAGCGGGGAGTTACGAGCAGTACTTC.

Regarding this clonotype: Sequence at one end of the junction differs from germline and may be a read error. The chain carries TRBV20-1 and TRBJ2-7; D possibly matches TRBD1 or TRBD2 (6 bases each). The CDR3 length is 8 residues. Germline loops: CDR1 DFQATT, CDR2 SNEGSKA (reference sequence). The CDR3 region has the DNA TGCAGGGCGGGACATGTCAACTTC. Encoded protein: CRAGHVNF.

This clonotype was seen at least ten times. CDR3 loop: CASSPPETANEKLFF. The CDR3 region has the DNA TGTGCCAGCAGCCCTCCAGAGACAGCTAATGAAAAACTGTTTTTT. The chain has TRBV5-5 and TRBJ1-4, with a possible D match to TRBD1 (5 bases). V shed 4 bases and J shed 3 bases, with 13 bases lying between them. This CDR3 is 15 amino acids long. The germline V gene has CDR1 SGHKS and CDR2 YYEKEE (reference sequence).

This sequence joins TRBV29-1 and TRBJ2-7, with D unresolved. Germline CDR1 reads SQVTM; CDR2 reads ANQGSEA. Trimming cost V 3 bases and J 2 bases, with 8 bases left between them. This CDR3 has 12 amino acids. The CDR3: CSVDTDTYEQYF. CDR3 nucleotide sequence: TGCAGCGTTGACACAGATACCTACGAGCAGTACTTC.

This clonotype was detected ten times or more. The rearrangement joins TRBV5-1 to TRBJ2-3, with 11 bases aligning to TRBD2. CDR1 SGHRS and CDR2 YFSETQ come from the germline V gene. This CDR3 spans 15 amino acids. J gave up 3 bases and V 2 bases, and 2 bases lay outside the gene matches. The CDR3 nucleotides are TGCGCCAGCAGCTTACTAGCGGGAGAGACAGATACGCAGTATTTT. It yields the protein CASSLLAGETDTQYF.